This T cell receptor beta chain derives from a study of T cell changes during pregnancy in multiple sclerosis. The germline gives CDR1 SGHTA, CDR2 FQGNSA. V lost 5 bases to trimming and J lost 4 bases; unmatched junction nucleotides: 8. The CDR3 has 15 residues. Profiling relied on immunoSEQ multiplex PCR, and the TCRdb table lists in-frame clones only, not all of them. Counted here are tens of thousands of clones, around 92% occurring once; the ten biggest clones make up approximately 2%. This specimen was peripheral blood, taken after pregnancy. The source of this sequence is a female donor with multiple sclerosis, enrolled in a pregnancy study. This chain connects TRBV7-2 to TRBJ2-7; 10 bases agree with TRBD2. DNA for the CDR3: TGTGCCAGCAGCCTTATTGGGACTAGCGTTTACGAGCAGTACTTC. It translates to CASSLIGTSVYEQYF.